This is a list of T cell receptor beta chains from one sample in a study of T cell changes during pregnancy in multiple sclerosis. Clones were read by immunoSEQ multiplex PCR, and TCRdb kept only the in-frame ones, dropping some. Of 40,000 to 45,000 clones in the sample, roughly 92% were seen once. Material: peripheral blood. These receptors all come from a female donor with multiple sclerosis, enrolled in a pregnancy study. The CDR3 runs from the conserved cysteine through the conserved F or W. Each record gives: J gene, D gene, V gene, clone size, CDR3 DNA, CDR3 protein. The D gene is left open where the match is weak. Part of the rows lack a size; the others show once, few, many or a class for expanded clones.

TRBJ2-1 . TRBV5-1 . TGCGCCAGCAGCTTGACGGCGGCAAAGGACCATGAGCAGTTCTTC CASSLTAAKDHEQFF
TRBJ1-1 . TRBV5-4 . TGTGCCAGCAGCTTGCAGTCGAACACTGAAGCTTTCTTT CASSLQSNTEAFF
TRBJ1-1 TRBD1 TRBV27 . TGTGCCAGCAGACGCAGGACAGGGGGGGAAGCTTTCTTT CASRRRTGGEAFF
TRBJ2-7 TRBD2 TRBV7-9 . TGTGCCAGCAGCTTAGCCGCTAGCGGGAGAAGGTACGAGCAGTACTTC CASSLAASGRRYEQYF
TRBJ1-2 TRBD1 TRBV7-2 once TGTGCCAGCAGTTCCGGGACAGGATATTTAGATGGCTACACCTTC CASSSGTGYLDGYTF
TRBJ1-5 . TRBV6-6 . TGTGCCAGCAGCCTAGACAGGTTCTATCAGCCCCAGCATTTT CASSLDRFYQPQHF
TRBJ2-5 . TRBV5-1 . TGCGCCAGCAGCCTTGAGAGGTACCAAGAGACCCAGTACTTC CASSLERYQETQYF
TRBJ2-7 TRBD2 TRBV11-2 once TGTGCCACAACTAGCGGGGTATCCTACGAGCAGTACTTC CATTSGVSYEQYF
TRBJ2-5 TRBD1 TRBV18 . TGTGCCAGCTCACCACCCGGGACAGGGTGGGAGACCCAGTACTTC CASSPPGTGWETQYF
TRBJ2-7 . TRBV5-5 . TGTGCCAGCAGCTTGGGCAGTTCCTACGAGCAGTACTTC CASSLGSSYEQYF
TRBJ2-2 TRBD1 TRBV15 . TGTGCCACCAGCAGCGGACAGGGAATCGCTCGCGGCGCCGGGGAGCTGTTTTTT CATSSGQGIARGAGELFF
TRBJ2-3 TRBD1 TRBV27 . TGTGCCAGCAGTCCGGGACAGAATCGAGATACGCAGTATTTT CASSPGQNRDTQYF
TRBJ2-1 . TRBV4-1 . TGCGCCAGCAGCCAAGGGGGGCCTTATCCGTTCTTC CASSQGGPYPFF
TRBJ2-5 . TRBV7-2 . TGTGCCAGCAGCTTAGTGCAGGGAGAGACCCAGTACTTC CASSLVQGETQYF
TRBJ1-1 . TRBV6-5 . TGTGCCAGCGTAGGCACTGAAGCTTTCTTT CASVGTEAFF
TRBJ2-7 TRBD2 TRBV2 . TGTGCCAGCAACGGCGGGGGCTACGAGCAGTACTTC CASNGGGYEQYF
TRBJ2-1 TRBD2 TRBV28 . TGTGCCAGCAGTCTACTAGCGGAGGAGTACAATGAGCAGTTCTTC CASSLLAEEYNEQFF
TRBJ1-4 . TRBV19 few TGTGCCAGTAGTATAGATGATGCGGCTAATGAAAAACTGTTTTTT CASSIDDAANEKLFF
TRBJ2-3 TRBD1 TRBV15 . TGTGCCACCAGCAGCCCGGGACAGAGGTTCATGGGGGTAGATACGCAGTATTTT CATSSPGQRFMGVDTQYF
TRBJ1-1 . TRBV27 . TGTGCCAGCAGTTTTTTGGGGCGGAGCACTGAAGCTTTCTTT CASSFLGRSTEAFF
TRBJ1-1 . TRBV7-9 . TGTGCCAGCAGCTTTCAGGGGTTGCGGAACACTGAAGCTTTCTTT CASSFQGLRNTEAFF
TRBJ2-3 . TRBV14 . TGTGCCAGCAGCCCAAGGGCCCCTACTATTACAGATACGCAGTATTTT CASSPRAPTITDTQYF
TRBJ1-5 TRBD1 TRBV28 . TGTGCCAGCACCTATTCCGGGACAGGCCTTCTTTGGGGCAATCAGCCCCAGCATTTT CASTYSGTGLLWGNQPQHF
TRBJ1-1 TRBD1 TRBV5-1 . TGCGCCAGCAGCTTGGCAGGGACAGGGATCACTGAAGCTTTCTTT CASSLAGTGITEAFF
TRBJ2-6 . TRBV7-2 . TGTGCCAGCAGCTTATCCTCCTCTGGGGCCAACGTCCTGACTTTC CASSLSSSGANVLTF
TRBJ2-2 . TRBV4-2 . TGTGCCAGCAGCCAAGATCGGGGGGCGAGGGAGCTGTTTTTT CASSQDRGARELFF
TRBJ1-2 . TRBV30 . TGTGCCTGGAGTTTGAGAGTGAACTATGGCTACACCTTC CAWSLRVNYGYTF
TRBJ1-2 . TRBV18 . TGTGCCAGCTCACCGGGGCGGGTCGACTATGGCTACACCTTC CASSPGRVDYGYTF
TRBJ2-7 TRBD2 TRBV9 . TGTGCCAGCAGCGTAGTGAGCGGGAGTCTCTACGAGCAGTACTTC CASSVVSGSLYEQYF
TRBJ2-3 TRBD1 TRBV7-9 . TGTGCCAGCTACCCCCGGGACAGGGGAGTAGATACGCAGTATTTT CASYPRDRGVDTQYF
TRBJ2-1 . TRBV5-6 . TGTGCCAGCAGTTCCGACCGCTCTAGCTCCTACAATGAGCAGTTCTTC CASSSDRSSSYNEQFF
TRBJ1-1 . TRBV6-5 . TGTGCCAGCAGTTACTTCTGGACCCCGGCCGGAACTGAAGCTTTCTTT CASSYFWTPAGTEAFF
TRBJ2-5 . TRBV4-1 . TGCGCCAGCAGTCCAGAGGTAGGGAGCGAGACCCAGTACTTC CASSPEVGSETQYF
TRBJ1-1 . TRBV19 . TGTGCCAGTAGTATAGGGTATGGCATGAACACTGAAGCTTTCTTT CASSIGYGMNTEAFF
TRBJ1-5 . TRBV15 . TGTGCCACCAGCAGTGAAGGAATCTATAGCAATCAGCCCCAGCATTTT CATSSEGIYSNQPQHF
TRBJ1-1 . TRBV6-5 . TGTGCCAGCAGACGACAACACACTGAAGCTTTCTTT CASRRQHTEAFF
TRBJ2-5 . TRBV14 . TGTGCCAGCAGCCAAGATTCGGGAATTCCTTTATTAGAGACCCAGTACTTC CASSQDSGIPLLETQYF
TRBJ1-5 . TRBV4-1 . TGCGCCAGCAGCCAAGATCCCCAAACAGGAGGTACGGTTCATCAGCCCCAGCATTTT CASSQDPQTGGTVHQPQHF
TRBJ2-7 TRBD1 TRBV28 . TGTGCCAGCAGTACGACAGGGGAAACCTACGAGCAGTACTTC CASSTTGETYEQYF
TRBJ2-6 . TRBV30 . TGTGCCTGGGGGAGCTCTGGGGCCAACGTCCTGACTTTC CAWGSSGANVLTF
TRBJ1-1 . TRBV5-1 . TGCGCCAGCAGCCAAGCGGGCGCCAGTCGGGCTTTCTTT CASSQAGASRAFF
TRBJ2-6 . TRBV11-1 . TGTGCCAGCAGCTTAGCAACAGGGTCCGGGGCCAACGTCCTGACTTTC CASSLATGSGANVLTF
TRBJ2-1 . TRBV4-2 medium-sized TGTGCCAGCAGCCCAAAGCAGGAAGGGTGGAACAATGAGCAGTTCTTC CASSPKQEGWNNEQFF
TRBJ2-2 TRBD2 TRBV7-2 . TGTGCCAGCAGCCAAAGACTAGCGGGAGGGGAGCTGTTTTTT CASSQRLAGGELFF
TRBJ2-3 . TRBV7-9 . TGTGCAGCTCATGACACAGATACGCAGTATTTT CAAHDTDTQYF
TRBJ2-7 TRBD2 TRBV10-3 . TGTGCCATCAATTTTAGCGGGAGGCACTATCTAACAGTCTACGAGCAGTACTTC CAINFSGRHYLTVYEQYF
TRBJ2-3 . TRBV7-2 . TGTGCCAGCAGCGCCAACAGGGAGGATACGCAGTATTTT CASSANREDTQYF
TRBJ2-1 . TRBV6-4 . TGTGCCAGCAGTTTAGCCGTTTGGGGGAATGAGCAGTTCTTC CASSLAVWGNEQFF
TRBJ2-1 TRBD2 TRBV5-1 . TGCGCCAGCAGCTTCAGGCTAGCGGCGGGTGAGCAGTTCTTC CASSFRLAAGEQFF
TRBJ1-2 TRBD1 TRBV5-1 . TGCGCCAGCAGCACAGGGACAGGGCAACTCTATGGCTACACCTTC CASSTGTGQLYGYTF
TRBJ2-1 . TRBV5-4 . TGTGCCAGCAGCTTGGGACAGGCGCGGGAGTCCTACAATGAGCAGTTCTTC CASSLGQARESYNEQFF
TRBJ2-5 . TRBV27 . TGTGCCAGCAGTTTCCGAGGGAGGGAGACCCAGTACTTC CASSFRGRETQYF
TRBJ2-7 . TRBV2 once TGTGCCAGCAGTGGAAGTAGCGGAGTCTACGAGCAGTACTTC CASSGSSGVYEQYF